This T cell receptor (beta chain) was identified in a study of blood T cell repertoires in COVID-19. Study summary: Samples came from the United States, Italy and Spain, spanning acute and convalescent COVID-19.

The assay was immunoSEQ multiplex PCR, and TCRdb's table has in-frame clones only and misses some. The table has hundreds of thousands of clones, less than 90% seen once; the top ten hold approximately 2.6%. Sequences were obtained from peripheral blood. This clonotype was sampled from a woman aged 70-85 years with active or convalescent COVID-19.

The CDR3 loop is CASRIGQGGKSAKNIQYF. CDR3 nucleotides: TGTGCCAGCCGTATCGGACAGGGGGGCAAATCAGCCAAAAACATTCAGTACTTC. V and J are TRBV21-1 and TRBJ2-4; the tabulated D call, TRBD1, remains unverified against the DNA. TRBV21-1 is marked as a pseudogene. This CDR3 comprises 18 residues.